This TCR beta chain was found in a study of blood T cell repertoires in COVID-19 (dated by TCRdb to 2020 to 2022). With regard to the full study: Samples covering the acute and convalescent phases of COVID-19 were provided by collaborators in the United States, Italy and Spain. The prospective study material was composed of cDNA or gDNA derived from T cells, B-cell-depleted T cells, or PBMCs. The dataset comprised deeply sampled blood TCRbeta repertoires from subjects exposed to, actively infected with, or recovered from COVID-19. A freely available public database, intended as a resource for researchers studying the immune response to SARS-CoV-2, is where the repertoires were released. The samples were drawn from the first 160 participants of the ongoing ImmuneRACE study and from over 950 subjects provided by 6 global collaborators. Nearly every sample came with metadata listing a de-identified subject ID, COVID-19 status, age in years and sex. Where HLA class I and class II types were available, the types were taken from metadata supplied by the sample provider, not from assay-based typing.

Collaborating institutions collected whole blood in K2EDTA tubes following their own protocols. For TCRbeta analysis, collaborator samples were shipped as frozen whole blood, as isolated PBMCs, or as DNA extracted from either sample type. V is cut back by 2 bases and J by 0 bases, with 7 bases in the junction unmatched. CDR1 is given as SGHTA and CDR2 as FQGNSA, both from the germline V gene. From cysteine to phenylalanine, the CDR3 is 18 amino acids long. The DNA shown is the 54-base CDR3, in frame from base 1. Results and caveats for the whole study, not just this receptor: The quantity of clinical and demographic metadata differed by source and by participant and was supplied without curation.

Concerning this clone: Its antigen is unknown. Base qualities are missing; no much larger clone stands one base away.

TCRbeta CDR3 regions were amplified from genomic DNA by means of the immunoSEQ Assay, a bias-controlled multiplex PCR. In the authors' own workflow: The number of nucleated cells in each sample was estimated from the amplification of reference gene primers within the assay. Sequence reads were collapsed and filtered to measure the absolute abundance of every unique TCRbeta CDR3 rearrangement. For each sample, productive Simpson clonality was calculated by taking the square root of Simpson's diversity index across productive rearrangements. Drawn from immuneACCESS, this table holds only the in-frame rearrangements with V and J called that TCRdb kept. Clones are partly lost; checked studies trace under half to an unresolved V gene and leave the rest unexplained. The V and J calls and clone size were taken over from that table, and D and trimming were inferred from the DNA. The sample table lists about 140,000 clones, roughly 85% of them with a count of one. Clones ranked in the top ten supply approximately 4% of the sample.

This clonotype was obtained from a man in his 60s with acute or convalescent COVID-19. The sequenced sample was peripheral blood. The chain uses TRBV7-2 and TRBJ2-6, with 7 central nucleotides matching TRBD1. The DNA sequence reads TGTGCCAGCAGCTTAACCAGACAGGGCCTCTCTGGGGCCAACGTCCTGACTTTC. Translation gives CASSLTRQGLSGANVLTF.